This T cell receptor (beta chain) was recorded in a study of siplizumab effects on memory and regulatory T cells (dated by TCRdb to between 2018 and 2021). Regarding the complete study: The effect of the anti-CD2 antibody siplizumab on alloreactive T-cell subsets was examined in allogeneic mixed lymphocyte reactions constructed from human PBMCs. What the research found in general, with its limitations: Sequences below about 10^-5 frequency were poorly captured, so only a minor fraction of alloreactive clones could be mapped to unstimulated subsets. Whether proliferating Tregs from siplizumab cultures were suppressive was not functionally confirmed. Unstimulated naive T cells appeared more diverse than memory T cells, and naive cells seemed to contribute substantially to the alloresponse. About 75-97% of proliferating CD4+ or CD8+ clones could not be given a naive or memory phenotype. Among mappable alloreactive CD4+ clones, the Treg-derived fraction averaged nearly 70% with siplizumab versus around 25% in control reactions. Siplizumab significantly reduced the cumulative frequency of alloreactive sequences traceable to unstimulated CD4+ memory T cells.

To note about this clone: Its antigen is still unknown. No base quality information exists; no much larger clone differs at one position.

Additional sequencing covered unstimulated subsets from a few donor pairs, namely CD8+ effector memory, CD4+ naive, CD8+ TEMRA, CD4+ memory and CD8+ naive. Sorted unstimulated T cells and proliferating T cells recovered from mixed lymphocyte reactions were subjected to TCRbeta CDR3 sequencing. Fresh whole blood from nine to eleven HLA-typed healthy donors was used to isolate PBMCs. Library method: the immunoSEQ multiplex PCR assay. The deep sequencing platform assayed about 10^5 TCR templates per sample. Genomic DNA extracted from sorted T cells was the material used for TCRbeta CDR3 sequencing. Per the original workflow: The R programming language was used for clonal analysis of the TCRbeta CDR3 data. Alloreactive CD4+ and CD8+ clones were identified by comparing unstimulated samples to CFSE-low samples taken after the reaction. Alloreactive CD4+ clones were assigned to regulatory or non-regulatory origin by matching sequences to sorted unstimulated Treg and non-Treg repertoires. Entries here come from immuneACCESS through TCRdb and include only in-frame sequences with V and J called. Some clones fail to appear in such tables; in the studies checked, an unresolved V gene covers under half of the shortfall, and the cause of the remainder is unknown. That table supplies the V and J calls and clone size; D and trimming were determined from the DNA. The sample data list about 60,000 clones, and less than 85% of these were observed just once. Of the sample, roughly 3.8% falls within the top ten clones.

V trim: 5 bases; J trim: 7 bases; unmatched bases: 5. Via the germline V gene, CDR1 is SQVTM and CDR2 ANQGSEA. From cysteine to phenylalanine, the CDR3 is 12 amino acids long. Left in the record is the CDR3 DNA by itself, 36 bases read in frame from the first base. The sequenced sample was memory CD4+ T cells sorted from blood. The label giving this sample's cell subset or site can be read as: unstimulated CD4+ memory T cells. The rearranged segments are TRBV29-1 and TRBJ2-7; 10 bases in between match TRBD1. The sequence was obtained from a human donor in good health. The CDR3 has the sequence CSVPRGQGEQYF. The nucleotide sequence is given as TGCAGCGTTCCACGGGGACAGGGGGAGCAGTACTTC.